This T cell receptor beta chain was observed in a study of blood T cells in healthy people across ages. Overall study results and limits: Significant beta diversity loss was already apparent by age approximately 38, declining roughly linearly.

The use of a sample-barcoded 5' primer and a J-beta primer mix characterized a second PCR of about 7 to 12 cycles. From the 5' RACE reads, TCRdb called clonotypes with MiXCR, one entry per CDR3 protein. The sample includes 800,000 to 950,000 distinct CDR3 sequences, about 37% of them seen just once. V dropped 2 bases and J dropped 7 bases, with 8 bases sitting between them. CDR1 and CDR2 from the germline V gene are LNHDA and SQIVND (reference sequence). There are 12 residues in the CDR3. To note about this clonotype: Its antigen is undetermined.

Material for sequencing was blood. The receptor was isolated from a man in his late teens or twenties in good health. J is TRBJ1-2 and V is TRBV19, with TRBD1 as a possible D gene (5 bases). This CDR3 is CASSIPGSGYTF. CDR3 in DNA: TGTGCCAGTAGTATACCAGGGAGTGGCTACACCTTC.